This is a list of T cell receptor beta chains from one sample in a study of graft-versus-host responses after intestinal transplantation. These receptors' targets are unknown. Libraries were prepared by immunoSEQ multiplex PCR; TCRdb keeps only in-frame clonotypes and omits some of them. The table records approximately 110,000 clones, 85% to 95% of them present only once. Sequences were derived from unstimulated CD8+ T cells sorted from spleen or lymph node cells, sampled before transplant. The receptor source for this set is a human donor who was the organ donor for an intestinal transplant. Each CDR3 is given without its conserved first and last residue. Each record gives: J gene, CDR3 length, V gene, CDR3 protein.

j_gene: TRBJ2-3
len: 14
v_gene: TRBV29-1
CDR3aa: SVEDLQGASSDTQY

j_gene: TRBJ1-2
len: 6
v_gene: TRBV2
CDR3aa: ASSGYT

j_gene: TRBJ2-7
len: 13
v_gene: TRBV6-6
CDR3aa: ASSSSGLVAYEQY

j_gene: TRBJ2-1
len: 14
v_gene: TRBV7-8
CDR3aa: ASSLVPTSGIVEQF

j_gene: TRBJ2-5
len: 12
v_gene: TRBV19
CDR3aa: ASSIAADQETQY

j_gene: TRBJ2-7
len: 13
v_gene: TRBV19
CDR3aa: ASSASLAGPYEQY

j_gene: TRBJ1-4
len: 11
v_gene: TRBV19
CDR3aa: ASTPSPNEKLF

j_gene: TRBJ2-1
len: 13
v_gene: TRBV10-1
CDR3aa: ASSARTNTYNEQF

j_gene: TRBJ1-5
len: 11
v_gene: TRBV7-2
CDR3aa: ASTLTGNQPQH

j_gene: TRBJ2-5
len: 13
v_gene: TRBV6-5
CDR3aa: ASSATGGRSETQY

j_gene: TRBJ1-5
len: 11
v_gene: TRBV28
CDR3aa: ASSTDIDQPQH

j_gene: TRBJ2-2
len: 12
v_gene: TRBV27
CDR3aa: ASSDRGNTGELF

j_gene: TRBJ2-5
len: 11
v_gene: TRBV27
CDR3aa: ASSRTGSVPQY

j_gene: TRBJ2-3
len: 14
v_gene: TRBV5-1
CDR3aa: ASSLVSSGREYTQY

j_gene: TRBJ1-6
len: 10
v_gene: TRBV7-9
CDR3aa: ASSLANSPLH